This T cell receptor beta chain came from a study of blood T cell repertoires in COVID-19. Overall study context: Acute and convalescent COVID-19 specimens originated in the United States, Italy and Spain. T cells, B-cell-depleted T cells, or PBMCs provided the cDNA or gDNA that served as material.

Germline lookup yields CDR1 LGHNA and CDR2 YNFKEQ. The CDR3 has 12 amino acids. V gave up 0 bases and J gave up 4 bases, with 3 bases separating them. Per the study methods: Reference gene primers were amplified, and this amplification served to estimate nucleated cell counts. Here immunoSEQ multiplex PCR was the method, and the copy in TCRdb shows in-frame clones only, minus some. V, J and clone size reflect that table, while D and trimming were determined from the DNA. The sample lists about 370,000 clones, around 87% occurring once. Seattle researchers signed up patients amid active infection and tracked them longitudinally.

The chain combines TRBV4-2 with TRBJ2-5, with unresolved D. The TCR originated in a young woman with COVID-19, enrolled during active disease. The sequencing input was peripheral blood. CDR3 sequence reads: CASSQDRETQYF. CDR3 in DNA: TGTGCCAGCAGCCAAGATCGAGAGACCCAGTACTTC.